A single sample gave rise to the 5 T cell receptor beta chains below, sequenced in a study of blood T cell repertoires in COVID-19. The assay was immunoSEQ multiplex PCR, and TCRdb's table has in-frame clones only and misses some. The repertoire holds 150,000 or so clones, with 84% as singletons. Source material: peripheral blood. These TCRs come from a human donor in a cohort sampled during active COVID-19.

This sequence joins TRBV4-2 and TRBJ1-5; D unclear. Trimming left V 3 bases short and J 3 bases short, with 12 bases between. The CDR3 spans 15 residues. CDR1 and CDR2 (germline): LGHNA, YNFKEQ. The CDR3, as DNA: TGTGCCAGCAGCCACCACGGTGATTACAATCAGCCCCAGCATTTT. Translated, it gives CASSHHGDYNQPQHF.

This clone was detected once. This rearrangement joins TRBV19 to TRBJ1-6; D unclear. Trimming stripped 6 bases from V and 8 bases from J, with 17 bases between. Germline V gene sequence: CDR1 LNHDA, CDR2 SQIVND (reference sequence). The CDR3 sequence is 15 residues long. CDR3 protein: CASSPMRLPDSPLHF. The CDR3 DNA follows: TGTGCCAGTAGCCCTATGAGGCTCCCGGATTCACCCCTCCACTTT.

V gene TRBV28 combines with J gene TRBJ2-7, with 8 nucleotides matching TRBD2. Germline V gives CDR1 MDHEN, CDR2 SYDVKM. V shed 3 bases and J 0 bases; nucleotides not matched to a gene: 4. This CDR3 contains 15 residues. The CDR3 protein is CASSLRSGDSYEQYF. The CDR3 DNA reads as TGTGCCAGCAGTTTGCGTAGCGGGGACTCCTACGAGCAGTACTTC.

J is TRBJ2-3 and V is TRBV7-2; 7 bases align to TRBD1. Unmatched junction bases numbered 8, after V lost 8 bases and J lost 6 bases. Germline CDR1 SGHTA, CDR2 FQGNSA. This CDR3 has 13 residues. CDR3 protein: CASGGQARDTQYF. In nucleotides, the CDR3 is TGTGCCAGCGGAGGACAGGCTCGGGATACGCAGTATTTT.

The chain uses TRBV20-1 and TRBJ2-1, with 7 bases lining up with TRBD2. The CDR3 contains 14 residues. With V trimmed by 5 bases and J by 10 bases, 14 bases remained unmatched. From germline, CDR1 is DFQATT and CDR2 SNEGSKA (reference sequence). This CDR3 reads CSAGDGGNLREQFF. CDR3 in DNA: TGCAGTGCTGGTGACGGGGGGAACCTGAGGGAGCAGTTCTTC.